What follows describes a single TCR beta chain. What it binds is not known. This record belongs to a study of T cell responses to AZD1222 COVID-19 vaccine. The length of the CDR3 is 16 residues. Germline V gene data show CDR1 as MNHEY and CDR2 as SVGAGI. Trimming removed 0 bases from V and 6 bases from J, with 17 bases in between. Study-level points and caveats: It should be noted that donors were predominantly white British and more often female, and clonal diversity was possibly underestimated.

Generated by immunoSEQ multiplex PCR, the TCRdb table keeps only in-frame clones and is missing some. The sample gives tens of thousands of clones, more than 85% of which show up once; roughly 3% is in the top ten. The sample here was peripheral blood, taken 28 days after the second AZD1222 dose. This chain connects TRBV6-5 to TRBJ1-2; D is perhaps TRBD1 (6 bases). The TCR originated in an adult who received the AZD1222 COVID-19 vaccine. The CDR3 region is CASSYSISGGANGYTF. For the CDR3, the DNA is TGTGCCAGCAGTTACTCGATTTCGGGGGGCGCTAATGGCTACACCTTC.